This T cell receptor beta chain was recovered during a study of blood T cells in healthy people across ages. V shed 1 base and J shed 1 base, with 8 bases lying between them. CDR3 length: 14 amino acids. From germline, CDR1 is DFQATT and CDR2 SNEGSKA (reference sequence). For the second PCR, which ran for roughly 6 to 12 cycles, a sample-barcoded 5' primer and a J-beta primer mix were used. TCRdb processed the 5' RACE reads anew with MiXCR; each CDR3 protein has one entry. The sample yields around 2 million distinct CDR3 sequences, about 39% seen once. The gene calls are TRBV20-1 and TRBJ2-1; D is undetermined. The sequence was obtained from a human donor in good health. The source material was blood. CDR3 in DNA: TGCAGTGCTAGAGGTGGATGGTCCTACAATGAGCAGTTCTTC. Protein product: CSARGGWSYNEQFF.